Shown below are 19 T cell receptor beta chains from a single sample sequenced in a study of cytomegalovirus exposure and HLA in healthy donors. PCR amplification relied on 60 Vbeta primers (plus 13 Jbeta primers). Assay used: immunoSEQ multiplex PCR; TCRdb lists only in-frame clones, some missing. The data contain some 160,000 clones, about 72% of them singletons. Sequencing input: PBMCs. Receptors were obtained from a man between 45 and 60 years old in good health and CMV-seropositive.

The genes are TRBV5-6 and TRBJ2-4; 7 bases line up with TRBD1. CDR3 size: 15 residues. Trimming cost V 0 bases and J 1 base; bases outside gene matches: 1. The germline CDR1 and CDR2 sequences are SGHDT and YYEEEE. The chain's CDR3 is CASSLVDRAKNIQYF. CDR3 sequence (DNA): TGTGCCAGCAGCTTGGTGGACAGGGCCAAAAACATTCAGTACTTC.

The table lists this clone with a count of one. The chain recombines TRBV13 with TRBJ2-5; D not resolved. The assigned J gene may be wrong: the sequence end matches TRBJ2-7 better. The CDR3 has 15 amino acids. Per germline, CDR1 PRHDT and CDR2 FYEKMQ (reference sequence). The CDR3 reads CASSPSTAQPYEQYF. CDR3 nucleotide sequence: TGTGCCAGCAGCCCCTCCACCGCCCAACCCTACGAGCAGTACTTC.

This clone was seen just once. The chain carries TRBV14 and TRBJ2-7; 10 nucleotides align to TRBD2. Germline loops: CDR1 SGHDN, CDR2 FVKESK. V gave up 4 bases and J gave up 2 bases; unmatched junction bases: 11. CDR3 length equals 17 residues. Here the CDR3 DNA reads TGTGCCAGCAGCCGAAAAGGAGCGGGGGGGATACCCTACGAGCAGTACTTC. This translates into CASSRKGAGGIPYEQYF.

This chain connects TRBV11-2 to TRBJ2-3; maybe TRBD2 (7 bases). This CDR3 is 15 amino acids long. The V gene's germline CDR1 is SGHAT and CDR2 FQNNGV. Trimming took off 5 bases at V and 2 bases at J, with 14 bases between the two ends. The CDR3 DNA sequence: TGTGCCAGCAGCCCCCTCGGGGGGCTCACAGATACGCAGTATTTT. Its translation: CASSPLGGLTDTQYF.

The chain combines TRBV28 with TRBJ2-5; 9 bases are shared with TRBD2. V was pared by 7 bases and J by 5 bases, with 11 bases of the junction left unmatched. The germline CDR1 and CDR2 sequences are MDHEN and SYDVKM. The CDR3 contains 15 residues. CDR3 DNA: TGTGCCAGCATCGGAGTAGCGGGGGTTCTGGAGACCCAGTACTTC. Its translation is CASIGVAGVLETQYF.

CDR3 residues: CASSPSTTNHGYTF. Here the CDR3 DNA reads TGTGCCAGCTCACCATCTACAACTAATCATGGCTACACCTTC. V gene TRBV18 combines with J gene TRBJ1-2; D unclear. In germline, CDR1 is KGHSH, CDR2 LQKENI. This CDR3 is 14 amino acids long. V was shortened by 2 bases and J by 6 bases, with 13 bases between the two germline ends.

The gene calls are TRBV4-3 and TRBJ2-5; possible D gene TRBD1, 5 bases. The CDR3 loop spans 16 amino acids. Deletions cut 0 bases from V and 5 bases from J, with 16 bases between. Germline CDR1 reads LGHNA; CDR2 reads YSLEER. CDR3 sequence reads: CASSQDADILTETQYF. CDR3 DNA sequence: TGCGCCAGCAGCCAAGATGCGGACATCCTCACGGAGACCCAGTACTTC.

This chain links TRBV5-1 with TRBJ2-4, with 8 bases fitting TRBD1. With V trimmed by 5 bases and J by 5 bases, 9 bases remained unmatched. CDR1 is SGHRS, CDR2 YFSETQ, per germline. This CDR3 region has 15 residues. The CDR3 protein is CASRFGQGGENIQYF. The DNA of the CDR3 is TGCGCCAGCAGATTCGGACAGGGTGGCGAAAACATTCAGTACTTC.

The chain has TRBV5-5 and TRBJ1-1; possible D gene TRBD1, 5 bases. Looked up from germline, CDR1 is SGHKS and CDR2 is YYEKEE (reference sequence). V shed 4 bases and J shed 4 bases, with 11 bases lying between them. The CDR3 is 13 residues long. CDR3 in amino acids: CASSTQGGTEAFF. DNA for the CDR3: TGTGCCAGCAGCACCCAGGGTGGCACTGAAGCTTTCTTT.

In the case of this clone: A read error may account for a junction end that differs from germline. V and J are TRBV6-1 and TRBJ2-7; 9 nucleotides match TRBD1. The CDR3 spans 15 residues. CDR1 and CDR2 from the germline V gene are MNHNS and SASEGT. CDR3 bases: TGTGCCAGCAGCCTCTACAAGGGACAGGGCGGCCTGTTTTGCTTC. Amino acid sequence: CASSLYKGQGGLFCF.

The CDR3 loop reads CASSLGGHYGYTF. The CDR3 region has the DNA TGTGCCAGCAGCTTAGGGGGGCACTATGGCTACACCTTC. The chain employs TRBV7-2 and TRBJ1-2; maybe TRBD1 (6 bases). Trimming stripped 1 base from V and 3 bases from J, with 6 bases between. Germline V gene data show CDR1 as SGHTA and CDR2 as FQGNSA. This CDR3 is built from 13 residues. Together with reference TRBV7-2 and TRBJ1-2, the CDR3 gives the full variable domain: GAGVSQSPSNKVTEKGKDVELRCDPISGHTALYWYRQSLGQGLEFLIYFQGNSAPDKSGLPSDRFSAERTGGSVSTLTIQRTQQEDSAVYLCASSLGGHYGYTFGSGTRLTVV.

This clone was detected a few times. V and J are TRBV5-1 and TRBJ2-7; 9 bases line up with TRBD2. Losses at the gene ends were 2 bases for V and 6 bases for J; bases not matched to a gene: 6. The length of the CDR3 is 14 residues. Germline V gene sequence: CDR1 SGHRS, CDR2 YFSETQ. The CDR3 DNA reads TGCGCCAGCAGCTTTGCCGGGACTAGCAGCGAGCAGTACTTC. This sequence encodes CASSFAGTSSEQYF.

The chain joins TRBV9 to TRBJ2-2, with 10 bases identical to TRBD1. The ends lost 3 bases at V and 2 bases at J; junction bases unmatched: 4. This CDR3 contains 16 residues. Looked up from germline, CDR1 is SGDLS and CDR2 is YYNGEE. CDR3 coding DNA: TGTGCCAGCAGCGCGAGACAGGGGGCAAACACCGGGGAGCTGTTTTTT. Translation gives CASSARQGANTGELFF. Looking up the rest from reference TRBV9 and TRBJ2-2 gives the full variable domain: DSGVTQTPKHLITATGQRVTLRCSPRSGDLSVYWYQQSLDQGLQFLIQYYNGEERAKGNILERFSAQQFPDLHSELNLSSLELGDSALYFCASSARQGANTGELFFGEGSRLTVL.

The rearrangement joins TRBV5-4 to TRBJ2-2, with 7 bases that match TRBD1. This CDR3 comprises 16 residues. The germline gives CDR1 SGHNT, CDR2 YYREEE (reference sequence). With V trimmed by 7 bases and J by 2 bases, 11 bases remained unmatched. CDR3 loop: CASSPKGQRNTGELFF. In DNA form, the CDR3 reads TGTGCCAGCTCCCCAAAGGGACAGCGAAACACCGGGGAGCTGTTTTTT.

This clone was seen a few times. The rearrangement joins TRBV6-1 to TRBJ1-5, with TRBD1 matching 7 bases. CDR3 size: 15 residues. Per germline, CDR1 MNHNS and CDR2 SASEGT. The J segment lost 0 bases and the V segment lost 5 bases, leaving 4 bases of the junction unmatched. This CDR3 is CASSQQGYSNQPQHF. CDR3 DNA sequence: TGTGCCAGCAGTCAACAGGGGTATAGCAATCAGCCCCAGCATTTT.

This sequence joins TRBV19 and TRBJ1-1; TRBD1 matches at 9 bases. Germline trimming cut 3 bases from V and 0 bases from J; bases unmatched to any gene: 5. The CDR3 totals 16 residues. From germline, CDR1 is LNHDA and CDR2 SQIVND (reference sequence). The CDR3 nucleotides read TGTGCCAGTAGTATCACTGGACAGGGGATGAACACTGAAGCTTTCTTT. Translating it yields CASSITGQGMNTEAFF.

This chain joins TRBV30 and TRBJ1-6; D uncertain. Germline-derived CDR1 and CDR2 are GTSNPN and SVGIG (reference sequence). The V end lost 3 bases, the J end lost 7 bases, and 19 bases lay between the germline ends. The length of the CDR3 is 16 residues. The CDR3 region has the DNA TGTGCCTGGAGCGTGGGCACAACCCCCCCAAATTCACCCCTCCACTTT. Amino acids: CAWSVGTTPPNSPLHF.

The rearrangement joins TRBV7-8 to TRBJ2-3, with TRBD2 matching 8 bases. The germline V gene encodes CDR1 SGHVS and CDR2 FQNEAQ. The J segment lost 4 bases and the V segment lost 5 bases, leaving 11 bases of the junction unmatched. The CDR3 is made up of 16 amino acids. CDR3 DNA sequence: TGTGCCAGCAGCCAAAGGACGGGGGGGGCCCCAGATACGCAGTATTTT. Residues: CASSQRTGGAPDTQYF.

CDR3 nucleotides: TGCGCCAGCAGCCCTAGACAGGGGGCCACAGATACGCAGTATTTT. It yields the protein CASSPRQGATDTQYF. V is TRBV5-1 and J is TRBJ2-3; 10 nucleotides align to TRBD1. The V segment lost 4 bases and the J segment 2 bases; nucleotides outside the gene matches: 4. CDR1 is SGHRS and CDR2 is YFSETQ in the germline V gene. This CDR3 has 15 residues.